This T cell receptor beta chain was obtained from a study of blood T cell repertoires in COVID-19. Authors' data handling: From reference gene primer amplification, estimates of nucleated cell counts were derived. Profiled with immunoSEQ multiplex PCR; TCRdb holds only in-frame clones, not every one. V, J and clone size were drawn from that table, and D and trimming were deduced from the DNA. The sample contains 110,000 to 150,000 clones, just over 85% of which appear only once. Participant age was about 18 to 95 years, and participants resided in fewer than 25 US areas. Recovered status in Cohort 3 required two negative PCRs, clearance, or symptom resolution. The CDR3 runs 13 residues. Germline CDR1 and CDR2: MNHEY and SMNVEV (reference sequence). Trimming left V 3 bases short and J 3 bases short, with 9 bases between. This clone was counted a few times.

The source of this sequence is a man aged 50 to 59 who had recovered from COVID-19. The chain has TRBV27 and TRBJ2-7, with D unclear. The specimen was PBMCs or T cells enriched from blood (not recorded which). CDR3 in DNA: TGTGCCAGCAGTTTCAGGCAGGACTACGAGCAGTACTTC. Translated: CASSFRQDYEQYF.